The 15 T cell receptor beta chains below come from one sample, sequenced in a study of OX40 agonist ivuxolimab in advanced cancers. Profiled with immunoSEQ multiplex PCR; TCRdb holds only in-frame clones, not every one. Of 35,000 to 40,000 clones in the sample, approximately 90% were seen once. The sequenced sample was CD4+ or CD8+ T cells sorted from blood, obtained in a trial of the OX40 agonist ivuxolimab. Every receptor here comes from an adult with an advanced solid tumor such as melanoma, head and neck, liver or kidney cancer.

DNA of the CDR3: TGTGCCAGCAGCCAAGAGCGGTCCGAGAGCGCCGAGCAGTACTTC. This codes for CASSQERSESAEQYF. The chain is built from TRBV4-2 and TRBJ2-5; D unclear. The end of the DNA is better explained by TRBJ2-7, so the J call may be wrong. Germline V gene sequence: CDR1 LGHNA, CDR2 YNFKEQ. The CDR3 extends over 15 amino acids.

The chain employs TRBV7-9 and TRBJ2-5, with D unclear. Trimming left V 5 bases short and J 5 bases short, with 15 bases between. CDR3 size: 14 residues. Germline loops: CDR1 SEHNR, CDR2 FQNEAQ (reference sequence). The CDR3: CASSPRVGPETQYF. The DNA of the CDR3 is TGTGCCAGCAGCCCCCGGGTCGGTCCGGAGACCCAGTACTTC. Combining the CDR3 with reference TRBV7-9 and TRBJ2-5 gives the whole variable domain DTGVSQNPRHKITKRGQNVTFRCDPISEHNRLYWYRQTLGQGPEFLTYFQNEAQLEKSRLLSDRFSAERPKGSFSTLEIQRTEQGDSAMYLCASSPRVGPETQYFGPGTRLLVL.

The chain is built from TRBV11-2 and TRBJ2-7; D is perhaps TRBD1 (6 bases). The CDR3 is 17 amino acids. Trimming left V 3 bases short and J 3 bases short, with 21 bases between. CDR1 and CDR2 from the germline V gene are SGHAT and FQNNGV. The CDR3 region is CASSLGQGFGPGYEQYF. As DNA, the CDR3 is TGTGCCAGCAGCTTGGGGCAGGGGTTCGGTCCGGGCTACGAGCAGTACTTC.

The chain is built from TRBV29-1 and TRBJ2-7; D uncertain. The CDR3 contains 11 residues. V was pared by 4 bases and J by 6 bases, with 10 bases between. The germline gives CDR1 SQVTM, CDR2 ANQGSEA. The CDR3 region has the DNA TGCAGCGTTGGGGTGGGTGGCGAGCAGTACTTC. It yields the protein CSVGVGGEQYF.

V is TRBV4-3 and J is TRBJ2-7, with D possibly TRBD1 on 5 matching bases. The CDR3 has 14 amino acids. Per germline, CDR1 LGHNA and CDR2 YSLEER. Trimming took off 5 bases at V and 2 bases at J, with 13 bases between the two ends. The CDR3 region has the DNA TGCGCCAGCAGCTATACAGGTTCAGCCTACGAGCAGTACTTC. This encodes CASSYTGSAYEQYF.

CDR3 nucleotide sequence: TGTGCCAGCCATCACTCCGGGACCCCCTGGGCTGCGCAGTATTTT. It codes for CASHHSGTPWAAQYF. This rearrangement joins TRBV2 to TRBJ2-3; D is possibly TRBD1 or TRBD2 (5 bases each). This CDR3 comprises 15 residues. CDR1 is SNHLY, CDR2 FYNNEI, per germline. Trimming left V 8 bases short and J 10 bases short, with 25 bases between.

This chain connects TRBV5-1 to TRBJ2-1, with 7 bases that match TRBD2. Trimming at V came to 3 bases and at J to 9 bases, leaving 6 bases not matched to a gene. CDR3 length equals 13 residues. Germline CDR1 SGHRS, CDR2 YFSETQ. The CDR3 region is CASSWLLAGEQFF. The CDR3 DNA reads as TGCGCCAGCAGCTGGCTGTTAGCGGGTGAGCAGTTCTTC.

The rearrangement links TRBV30 to TRBJ1-2; no definite D call. The V end lost 4 bases, the J end lost 2 bases, and 11 bases lay between the germline ends. The CDR3 loop spans 13 amino acids. Germline CDR1 is GTSNPN and CDR2 is SVGIG (reference sequence). The CDR3 here is CAWNPGMNYGYTF. CDR3 nucleotides: TGTGCCTGGAATCCGGGGATGAACTATGGCTACACCTTC.

V gene TRBV28 combines with J gene TRBJ2-7, with 9 bases identical to TRBD1. The CDR3 has 15 residues. Germline V gene data show CDR1 as MDHEN and CDR2 as SYDVKM. Germline trimming cut 3 bases from V and 3 bases from J; bases unmatched to any gene: 6. CDR3 in DNA: TGTGCCAGCAGTTTTGGACAGGGGACAGGCTACGAGCAGTACTTC. Translated: CASSFGQGTGYEQYF.

The chain links TRBV4-3 to TRBJ2-1; tentative D call: TRBD2 (6 bases). The V gene's germline CDR1 is LGHNA and CDR2 YSLEER. The CDR3 runs to 13 residues. Trimming shortened V by 6 bases and J by 1 base, and 7 bases separated the two germline ends. This CDR3 is CASSGRSYNEQFF. Written as DNA, the CDR3 is TGCGCCAGCAGTGGGAGGTCCTACAATGAGCAGTTCTTC.

The chain links TRBV9 to TRBJ2-1; D uncertain. The CDR3 is 13 amino acids. Germline values: CDR1 SGDLS, CDR2 YYNGEE. V was cut by 5 bases and J by 9 bases, with 15 bases left in between. The CDR3 loop is CASRELSVFEQFF. CDR3 coding DNA: TGTGCCAGCAGGGAGCTTTCTGTGTTTGAGCAGTTCTTC.

The chain joins TRBV27 to TRBJ1-2; D is undetermined. Per the germline V gene, CDR1 is MNHEY and CDR2 is SMNVEV (reference sequence). With 0 bases removed from V and 2 bases from J, the gap between germline ends came to 4 bases. The CDR3 loop spans 13 amino acids. CDR3: CASSLSGNYGYTF. Written as DNA, the CDR3 is TGTGCCAGCAGTTTATCAGGGAACTATGGCTACACCTTC.

In its sample, this clone was seen once. The chain has TRBV9 and TRBJ2-7, with D tentatively TRBD1 (5 bases). The V and J ends lost 1 base and 0 bases respectively, with 8 bases between them. This CDR3 has 14 amino acids. Per the germline V gene, CDR1 is SGDLS and CDR2 is YYNGEE. In DNA form, the CDR3 reads TGTGCCAGCAGCGTAAGCAGGGACTCCTACGAGCAGTACTTC. Protein sequence: CASSVSRDSYEQYF.

The J gene is TRBJ1-2, the V gene TRBV28, with TRBD1 matching 9 bases. V lost 5 bases and J lost 2; bases outside the gene matches: 3. Germline V gene lookup returns CDR1 MDHEN and CDR2 SYDVKM. The CDR3 contains 14 residues. The CDR3, as DNA: TGTGCCAGCAGTACAGGACAGGGGAACTATGGCTACACCTTC. Amino acid sequence: CASSTGQGNYGYTF.

The chain uses TRBV5-4 and TRBJ2-1; TRBD2 matches at 8 bases. V gave up 4 bases and J gave up 1 base; unmatched junction bases: 10. The CDR3 contains 17 residues. In germline, CDR1 is SGHNT, CDR2 YYREEE (reference sequence). CDR3 residues: CASSLVAGPYSYNEQFF. Written as DNA, the CDR3 is TGTGCCAGCAGCCTCGTAGCGGGGCCCTATTCCTACAATGAGCAGTTCTTC.